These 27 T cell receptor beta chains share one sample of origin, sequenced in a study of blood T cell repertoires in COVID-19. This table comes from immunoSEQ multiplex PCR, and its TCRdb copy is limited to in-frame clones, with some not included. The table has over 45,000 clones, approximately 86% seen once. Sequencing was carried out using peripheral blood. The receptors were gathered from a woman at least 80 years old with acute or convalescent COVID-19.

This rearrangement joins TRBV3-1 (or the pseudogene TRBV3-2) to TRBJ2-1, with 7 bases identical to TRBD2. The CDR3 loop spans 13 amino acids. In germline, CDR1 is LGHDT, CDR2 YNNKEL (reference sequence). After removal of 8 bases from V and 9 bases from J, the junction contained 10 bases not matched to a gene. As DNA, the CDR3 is TGTGCCAGCGGAATCCTGCGGGGGAGTGAGCAGTTCTTC. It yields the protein CASGILRGSEQFF.

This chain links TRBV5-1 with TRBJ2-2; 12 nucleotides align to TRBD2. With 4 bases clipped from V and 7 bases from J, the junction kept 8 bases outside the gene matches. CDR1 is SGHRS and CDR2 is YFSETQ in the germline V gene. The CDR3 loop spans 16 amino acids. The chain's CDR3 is CASSPSGGAHHGELFF. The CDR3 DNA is TGCGCCAGCAGCCCTAGCGGGGGGGCCCATCACGGGGAGCTGTTTTTT.

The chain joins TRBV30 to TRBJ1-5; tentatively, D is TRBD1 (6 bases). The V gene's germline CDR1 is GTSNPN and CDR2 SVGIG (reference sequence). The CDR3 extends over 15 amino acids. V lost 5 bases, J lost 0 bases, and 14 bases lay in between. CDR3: CAWDGDKNSNQPQHF. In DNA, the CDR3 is TGTGCCTGGGACGGGGACAAAAATAGCAATCAGCCCCAGCATTTT.

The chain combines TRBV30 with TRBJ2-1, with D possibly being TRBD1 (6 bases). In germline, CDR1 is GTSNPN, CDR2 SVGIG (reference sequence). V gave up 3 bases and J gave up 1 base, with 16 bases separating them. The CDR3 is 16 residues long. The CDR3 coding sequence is TGTGCCTGGAGGCCCCCGAGACAGGTGTCCTACAATGAGCAGTTCTTC. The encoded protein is CAWRPPRQVSYNEQFF.

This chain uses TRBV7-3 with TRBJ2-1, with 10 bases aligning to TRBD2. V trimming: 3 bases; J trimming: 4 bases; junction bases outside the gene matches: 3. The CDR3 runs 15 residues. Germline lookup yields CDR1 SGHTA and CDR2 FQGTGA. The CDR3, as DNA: TGTGCCAGCAGCTTTCTAGCGGGGGCGTACAATGAGCAGTTCTTC. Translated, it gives CASSFLAGAYNEQFF.

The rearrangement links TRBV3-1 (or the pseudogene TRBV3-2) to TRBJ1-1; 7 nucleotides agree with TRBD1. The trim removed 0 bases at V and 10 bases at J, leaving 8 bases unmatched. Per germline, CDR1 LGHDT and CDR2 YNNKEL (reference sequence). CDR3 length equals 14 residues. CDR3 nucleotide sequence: TGTGCCAGCAGCCAAGATCCCAGGGGGTATAGAGCTTTCTTT. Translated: CASSQDPRGYRAFF.

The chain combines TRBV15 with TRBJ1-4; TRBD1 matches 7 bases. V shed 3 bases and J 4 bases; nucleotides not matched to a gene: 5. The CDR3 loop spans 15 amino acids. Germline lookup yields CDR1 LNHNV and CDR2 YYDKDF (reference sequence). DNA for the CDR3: TGTGCCACCAGCAGGGAAGGGACAGTTAATGAAAAACTGTTTTTT. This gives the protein CATSREGTVNEKLFF. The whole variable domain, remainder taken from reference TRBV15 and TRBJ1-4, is DAMVIQNPRYQVTQFGKPVTLSCSQTLNHNVMYWYQQKSSQAPKLLFHYYDKDFNNEADTPDNFQSRRPNTSFCFLDIRSPGLGDTAMYLCATSREGTVNEKLFFGSGTQLSVL.

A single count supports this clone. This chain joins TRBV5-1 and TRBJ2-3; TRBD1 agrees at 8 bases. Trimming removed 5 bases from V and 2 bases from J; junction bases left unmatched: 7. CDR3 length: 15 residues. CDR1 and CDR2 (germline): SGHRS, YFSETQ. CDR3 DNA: TGCGCCAGCAGTCCGGACAGGGCAAACACAGATACGCAGTATTTT. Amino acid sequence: CASSPDRANTDTQYF.

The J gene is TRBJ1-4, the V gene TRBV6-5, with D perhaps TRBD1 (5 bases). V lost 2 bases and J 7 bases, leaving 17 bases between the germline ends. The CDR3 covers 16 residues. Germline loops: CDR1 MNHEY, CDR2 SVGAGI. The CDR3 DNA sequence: TGTGCCAGCAGTTACACCTTTACGGGGGGGAGTGAAAAACTGTTTTTT. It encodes CASSYTFTGGSEKLFF.

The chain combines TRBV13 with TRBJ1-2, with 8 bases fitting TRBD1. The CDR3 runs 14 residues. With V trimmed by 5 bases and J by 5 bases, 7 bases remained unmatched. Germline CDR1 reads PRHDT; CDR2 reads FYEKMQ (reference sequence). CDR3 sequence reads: CASSPLGQGYGYTF. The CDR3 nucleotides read TGTGCCAGCAGCCCCCTCGGACAGGGTTATGGCTACACCTTC.

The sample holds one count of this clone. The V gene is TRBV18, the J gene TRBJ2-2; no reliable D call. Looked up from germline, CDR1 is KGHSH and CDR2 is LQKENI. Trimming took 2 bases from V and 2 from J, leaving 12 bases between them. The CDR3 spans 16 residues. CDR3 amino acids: CASSPTSASNTGELFF. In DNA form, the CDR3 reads TGTGCCAGCTCACCAACGAGCGCATCCAACACCGGGGAGCTGTTTTTT.

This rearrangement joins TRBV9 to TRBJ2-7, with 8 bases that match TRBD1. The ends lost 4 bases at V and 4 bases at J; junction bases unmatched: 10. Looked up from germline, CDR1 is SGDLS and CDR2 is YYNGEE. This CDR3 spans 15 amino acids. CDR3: CASSTGTGGGYEQYF. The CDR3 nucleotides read TGTGCCAGCAGCACCGGGACAGGTGGTGGGTACGAGCAGTACTTC.

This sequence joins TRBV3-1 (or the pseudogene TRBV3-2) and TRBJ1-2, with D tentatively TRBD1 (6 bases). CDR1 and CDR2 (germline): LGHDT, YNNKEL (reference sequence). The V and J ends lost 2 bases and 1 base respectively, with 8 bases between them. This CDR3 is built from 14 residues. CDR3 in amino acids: CASSQRQVNYGYTF. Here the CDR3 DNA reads TGTGCCAGCAGCCAACGACAGGTTAACTATGGCTACACCTTC.

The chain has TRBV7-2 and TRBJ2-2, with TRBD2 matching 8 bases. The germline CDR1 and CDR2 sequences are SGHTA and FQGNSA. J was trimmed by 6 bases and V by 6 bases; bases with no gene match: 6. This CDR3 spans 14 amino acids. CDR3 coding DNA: TGTGCCAGCAGGGACCCTAGCGGGTCCGGGGAGCTGTTTTTT. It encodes CASRDPSGSGELFF.

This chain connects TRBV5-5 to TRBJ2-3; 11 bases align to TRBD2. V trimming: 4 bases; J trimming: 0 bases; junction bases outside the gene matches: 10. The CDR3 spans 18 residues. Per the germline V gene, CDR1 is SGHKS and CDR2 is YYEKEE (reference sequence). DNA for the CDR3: TGTGCCAGCAGCCGCCAGACTAGCGGGGTTCCTAGCACAGATACGCAGTATTTT. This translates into CASSRQTSGVPSTDTQYF.

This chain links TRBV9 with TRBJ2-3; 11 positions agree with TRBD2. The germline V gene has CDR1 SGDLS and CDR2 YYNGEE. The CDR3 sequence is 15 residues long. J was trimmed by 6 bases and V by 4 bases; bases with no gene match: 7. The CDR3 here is CASSLLAGATDTQYF. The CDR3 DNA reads TGTGCCAGCAGCCTACTAGCGGGGGCGACGGATACGCAGTATTTT.

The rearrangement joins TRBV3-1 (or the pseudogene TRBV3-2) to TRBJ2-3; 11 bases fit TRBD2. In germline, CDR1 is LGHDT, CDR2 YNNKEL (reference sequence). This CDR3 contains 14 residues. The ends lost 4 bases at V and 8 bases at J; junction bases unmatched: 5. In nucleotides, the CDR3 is TGTGCCAGCAGCCTTAGCGGGGGGGCTCCTACGCAGTATTTT. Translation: CASSLSGGAPTQYF.

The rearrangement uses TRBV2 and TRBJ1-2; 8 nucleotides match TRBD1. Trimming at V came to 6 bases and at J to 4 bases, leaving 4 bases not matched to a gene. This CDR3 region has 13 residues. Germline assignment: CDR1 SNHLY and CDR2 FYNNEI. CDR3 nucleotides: TGTGCCAGCAGCGAACAGGGGGTCTATGGCTACACCTTC. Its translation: CASSEQGVYGYTF.

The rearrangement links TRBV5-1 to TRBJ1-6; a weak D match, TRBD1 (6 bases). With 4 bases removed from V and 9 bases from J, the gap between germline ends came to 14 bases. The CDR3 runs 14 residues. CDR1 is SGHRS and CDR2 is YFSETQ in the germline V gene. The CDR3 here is CASSTTQGSSPLHF. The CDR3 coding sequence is TGCGCCAGCAGCACTACACAGGGTAGTTCACCCCTCCACTTT.

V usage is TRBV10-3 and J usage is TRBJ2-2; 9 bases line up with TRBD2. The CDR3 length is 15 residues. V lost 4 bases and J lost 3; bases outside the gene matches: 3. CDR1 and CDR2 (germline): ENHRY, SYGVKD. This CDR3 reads CAISVAGADTGELFF. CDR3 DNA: TGTGCCATCAGTGTAGCGGGGGCTGACACCGGGGAGCTGTTTTTT.

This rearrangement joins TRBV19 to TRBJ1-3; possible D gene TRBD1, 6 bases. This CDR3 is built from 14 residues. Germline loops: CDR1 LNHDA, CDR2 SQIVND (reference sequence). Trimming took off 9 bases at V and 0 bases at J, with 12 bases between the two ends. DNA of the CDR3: TGTGCCAGCCGGGACACCTTCTCTGGAAACACCATATATTTT. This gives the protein CASRDTFSGNTIYF.

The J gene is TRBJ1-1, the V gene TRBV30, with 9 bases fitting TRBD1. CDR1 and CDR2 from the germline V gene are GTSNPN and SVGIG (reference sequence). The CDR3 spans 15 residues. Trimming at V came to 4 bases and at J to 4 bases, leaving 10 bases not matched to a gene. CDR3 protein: CAWIRRDRVSTEAFF. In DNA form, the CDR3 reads TGTGCCTGGATTCGGAGGGACAGGGTAAGCACTGAAGCTTTCTTT.

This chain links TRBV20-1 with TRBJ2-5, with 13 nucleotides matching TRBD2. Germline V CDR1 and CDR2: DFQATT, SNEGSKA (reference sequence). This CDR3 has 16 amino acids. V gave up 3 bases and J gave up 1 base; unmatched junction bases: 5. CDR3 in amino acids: CSASRTSGGAQETQYF. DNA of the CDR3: TGCAGTGCTAGTAGGACTAGCGGGGGCGCCCAAGAGACCCAGTACTTC.

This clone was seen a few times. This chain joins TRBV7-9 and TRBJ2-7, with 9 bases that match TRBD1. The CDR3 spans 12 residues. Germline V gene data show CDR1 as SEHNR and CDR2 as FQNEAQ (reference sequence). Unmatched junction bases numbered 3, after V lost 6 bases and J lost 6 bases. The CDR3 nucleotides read TGTGCCAGCAGTAACAGGGGGCGCGAGCAGTACTTC. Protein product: CASSNRGREQYF.

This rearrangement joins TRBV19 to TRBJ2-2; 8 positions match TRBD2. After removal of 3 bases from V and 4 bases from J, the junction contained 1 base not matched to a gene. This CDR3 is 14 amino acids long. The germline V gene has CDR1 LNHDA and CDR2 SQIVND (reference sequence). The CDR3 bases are TGTGCCAGTAGTATGCGGGGGGCCACCGGGGAGCTGTTTTTT. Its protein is CASSMRGATGELFF.

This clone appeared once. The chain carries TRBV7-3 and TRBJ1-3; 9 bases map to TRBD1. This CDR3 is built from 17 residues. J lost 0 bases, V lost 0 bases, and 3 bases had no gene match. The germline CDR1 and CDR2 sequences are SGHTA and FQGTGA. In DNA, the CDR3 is TGTGCCAGCAGCTTAACGGGACAGGGACTCTCTGGAAACACCATATATTTT. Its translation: CASSLTGQGLSGNTIYF. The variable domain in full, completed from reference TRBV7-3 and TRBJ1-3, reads GAGVSQTPSNKVTEKGKYVELRCDPISGHTALYWYRQSLGQGPEFLIYFQGTGAADDSGLPNDRFFAVRPEGSVSTLKIQRTERGDSAVYLCASSLTGQGLSGNTIYFGEGSWLTVV.

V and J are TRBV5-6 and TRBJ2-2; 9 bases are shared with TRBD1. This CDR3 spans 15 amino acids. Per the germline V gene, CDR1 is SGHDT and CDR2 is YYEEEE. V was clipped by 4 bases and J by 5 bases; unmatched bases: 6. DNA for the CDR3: TGTGCCAGCAGCGCGACGGGACAGGGTACCGGGGAGCTGTTTTTT. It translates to CASSATGQGTGELFF.